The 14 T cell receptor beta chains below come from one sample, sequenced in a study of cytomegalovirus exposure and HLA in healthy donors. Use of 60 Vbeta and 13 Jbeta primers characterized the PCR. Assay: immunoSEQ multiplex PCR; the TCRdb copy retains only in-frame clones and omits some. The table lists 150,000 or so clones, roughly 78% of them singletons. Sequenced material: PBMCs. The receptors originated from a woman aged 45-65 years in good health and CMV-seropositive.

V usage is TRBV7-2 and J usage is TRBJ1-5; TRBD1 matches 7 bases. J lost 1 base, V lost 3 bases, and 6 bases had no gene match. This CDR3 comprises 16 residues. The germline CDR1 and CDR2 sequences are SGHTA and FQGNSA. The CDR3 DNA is TGTGCCAGCAGCTTGGCAGGGGGGTCGAGCAATCAGCCCCAGCATTTT. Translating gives CASSLAGGSSNQPQHF.

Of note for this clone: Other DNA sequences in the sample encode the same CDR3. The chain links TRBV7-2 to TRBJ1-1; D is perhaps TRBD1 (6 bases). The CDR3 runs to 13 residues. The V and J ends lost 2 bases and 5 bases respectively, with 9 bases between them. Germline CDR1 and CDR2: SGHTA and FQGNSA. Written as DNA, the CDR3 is TGTGCCAGCAGCTTACAGGGGTATACTGAAGCTTTCTTT. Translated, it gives CASSLQGYTEAFF.

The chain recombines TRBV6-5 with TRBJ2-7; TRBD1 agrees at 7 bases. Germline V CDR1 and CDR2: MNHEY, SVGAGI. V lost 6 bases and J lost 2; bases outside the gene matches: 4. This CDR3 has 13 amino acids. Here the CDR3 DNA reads TGTGCCAGCAGAAGGGGACAGCCCTACGAGCAGTACTTC. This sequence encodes CASRRGQPYEQYF.

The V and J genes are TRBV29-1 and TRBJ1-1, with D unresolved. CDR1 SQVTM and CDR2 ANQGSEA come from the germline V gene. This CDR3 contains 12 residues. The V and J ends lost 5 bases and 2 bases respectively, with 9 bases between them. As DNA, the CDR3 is TGCAGCGTTTCGCGGGGAAACACTGAAGCTTTCTTT. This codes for CSVSRGNTEAFF.

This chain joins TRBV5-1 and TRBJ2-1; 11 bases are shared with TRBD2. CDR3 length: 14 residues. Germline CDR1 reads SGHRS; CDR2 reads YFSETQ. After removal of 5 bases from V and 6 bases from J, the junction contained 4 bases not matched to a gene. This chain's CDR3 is CASRSLAGGNEQFF. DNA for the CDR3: TGCGCCAGCAGATCTCTAGCGGGAGGCAATGAGCAGTTCTTC.

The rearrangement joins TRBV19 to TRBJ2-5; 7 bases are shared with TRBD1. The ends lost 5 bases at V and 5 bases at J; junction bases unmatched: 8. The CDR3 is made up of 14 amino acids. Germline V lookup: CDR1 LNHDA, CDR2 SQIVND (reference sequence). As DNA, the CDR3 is TGTGCCAGTAGTTCGGGACAGATACCGGAGACCCAGTACTTC. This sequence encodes CASSSGQIPETQYF.

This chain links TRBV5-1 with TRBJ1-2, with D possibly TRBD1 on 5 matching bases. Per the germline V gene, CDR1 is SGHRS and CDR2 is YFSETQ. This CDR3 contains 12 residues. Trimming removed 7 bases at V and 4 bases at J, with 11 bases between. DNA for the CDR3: TGCGCCAGCGGGACTGTATTCTATGGCTACACCTTC. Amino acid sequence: CASGTVFYGYTF.

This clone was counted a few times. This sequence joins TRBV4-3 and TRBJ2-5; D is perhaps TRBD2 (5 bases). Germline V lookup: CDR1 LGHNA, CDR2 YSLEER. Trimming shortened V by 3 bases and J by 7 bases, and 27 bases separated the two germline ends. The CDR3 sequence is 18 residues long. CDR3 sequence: CASSQANRGAGYLGTQYF. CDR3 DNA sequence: TGCGCCAGCAGCCAGGCGAACCGGGGTGCAGGTTATCTTGGGACCCAGTACTTC.

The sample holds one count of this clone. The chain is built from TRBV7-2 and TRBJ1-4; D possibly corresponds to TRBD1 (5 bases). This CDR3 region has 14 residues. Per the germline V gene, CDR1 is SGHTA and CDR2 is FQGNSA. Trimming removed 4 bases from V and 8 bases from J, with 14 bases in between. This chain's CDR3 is CASSSSGGHEKLFF. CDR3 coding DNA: TGTGCCAGCAGCTCGTCAGGCGGACACGAAAAACTGTTTTTT.

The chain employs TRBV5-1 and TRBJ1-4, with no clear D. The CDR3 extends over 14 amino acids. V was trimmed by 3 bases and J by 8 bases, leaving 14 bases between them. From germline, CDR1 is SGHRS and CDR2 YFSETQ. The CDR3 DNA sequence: TGCGCCAGCAGCTCAACCAGCGCGGGGGAAAAACTGTTTTTT. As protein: CASSSTSAGEKLFF.

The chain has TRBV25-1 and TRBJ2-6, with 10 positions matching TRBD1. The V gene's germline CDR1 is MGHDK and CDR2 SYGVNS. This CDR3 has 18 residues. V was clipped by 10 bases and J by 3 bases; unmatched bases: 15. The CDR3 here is CANPRDRGLVSGANVLTF. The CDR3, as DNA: TGTGCCAACCCCCGAGACAGGGGGCTTGTGAGTGGGGCCAACGTCCTGACTTTC. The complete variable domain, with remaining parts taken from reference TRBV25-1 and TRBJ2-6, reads EADIYQTPRYLVIGTGKKITLECSQTMGHDKMYWYQQDPGMELHLIHYSYGVNSTEKGDLSSESTVSRIRTEHFPLTLESARPSHTSQYLCANPRDRGLVSGANVLTFGAGSRLTVL.

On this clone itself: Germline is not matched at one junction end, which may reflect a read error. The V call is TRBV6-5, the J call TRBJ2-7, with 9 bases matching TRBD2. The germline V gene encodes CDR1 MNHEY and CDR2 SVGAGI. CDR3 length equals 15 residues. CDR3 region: CASSSYSGGNYERYF. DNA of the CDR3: TGTGCCAGCAGCTCGTATAGCGGGGGTAACTACGAGCGGTACTTC.

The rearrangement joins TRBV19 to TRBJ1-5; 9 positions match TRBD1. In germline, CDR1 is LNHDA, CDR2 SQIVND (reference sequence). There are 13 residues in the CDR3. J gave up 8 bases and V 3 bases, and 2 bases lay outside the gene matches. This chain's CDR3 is CASSIGQGKPQHF. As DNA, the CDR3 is TGTGCCAGTAGTATCGGACAGGGGAAGCCCCAGCATTTT. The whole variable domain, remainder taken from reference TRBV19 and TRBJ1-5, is DGGITQSPKYLFRKEGQNVTLSCEQNLNHDAMYWYRQDPGQGLRLIYYSQIVNDFQKGDIAEGYSVSREKKESFPLTVTSAQKNPTAFYLCASSIGQGKPQHFGDGTRLSIL.

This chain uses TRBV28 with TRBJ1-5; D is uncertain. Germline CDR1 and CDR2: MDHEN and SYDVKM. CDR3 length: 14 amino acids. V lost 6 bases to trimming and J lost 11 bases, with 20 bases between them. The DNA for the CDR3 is TGTGCCAGCAGCCCCGACGCCCTGACTGCGACCCAGCATTTT. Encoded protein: CASSPDALTATQHF.